The 19 T cell receptor beta chains below were found in one sample sequenced in a study of blood T cell repertoires in COVID-19. Sequencing was performed with immunoSEQ multiplex PCR; in TCRdb, only in-frame clones are kept and a portion is missing. The sample holds about 140,000 clones, roughly 84% seen once. Source material: peripheral blood. All receptors come from a woman in her sixties with acute or convalescent COVID-19.

The V and J genes are TRBV4-3 and TRBJ1-4; 9 nucleotides line up with TRBD1. Germline assignment: CDR1 LGHNA and CDR2 YSLEER. V was clipped by 3 bases and J by 6 bases; unmatched bases: 5. This CDR3 comprises 15 residues. The CDR3 sequence: CASSQGDRVDEKLFF. The CDR3 nucleotides are TGCGCCAGCAGCCAGGGGGACAGGGTGGATGAAAAACTGTTTTTT.

The rearrangement links TRBV6-2 or TRBV6-3 to TRBJ2-1, with 9 bases lining up with TRBD2. V shed 7 bases, J shed 5 bases, and the junction held 9 bases outside the gene matches. There are 15 residues in the CDR3. Germline CDR1 reads MNHEY; CDR2 reads SVGEGT. In DNA form, the CDR3 reads TGTGCCAGCACCCCGGCGCTAGCGGGGAACAATGAGCAGTTCTTC. It codes for CASTPALAGNNEQFF.

This rearrangement joins TRBV11-2 to TRBJ2-7; the D gene is possibly TRBD2 (7 bases). The V end lost 4 bases, the J end lost 6 bases, and 25 bases lay between the germline ends. Germline CDR1 SGHAT, CDR2 FQNNGV. The CDR3 consists of 17 residues. The CDR3 nucleotides read TGTGCCAGCAGCTGGCTAAGGGGACCGGGGGGCTCGACCGAGCAGTACTTC. Its protein product is CASSWLRGPGGSTEQYF.

The chain couples TRBV28 to TRBJ1-1; TRBD1 matches 9 bases. V shed 8 bases and J 0 bases; nucleotides not matched to a gene: 4. Looked up from germline, CDR1 is MDHEN and CDR2 is SYDVKM. The CDR3 runs 14 residues. CDR3 protein: CASGTGIMNTEAFF. The CDR3 DNA reads as TGTGCCAGCGGGACAGGGATAATGAACACTGAAGCTTTCTTT. Based on the CDR3 plus reference TRBV28 and TRBJ1-1, the full variable domain is DVKVTQSSRYLVKRTGEKVFLECVQDMDHENMFWYRQDPGLGLRLIYFSYDVKMKEKGDIPEGYSVSREKKERFSLILESASTNQTSMYLCASGTGIMNTEAFFGQGTRLTVV.

This sequence joins TRBV20-1 and TRBJ1-3; no clear D gene. Germline values: CDR1 DFQATT, CDR2 SNEGSKA (reference sequence). The CDR3 runs 15 residues. Trimming removed 3 bases from V and 0 bases from J, with 12 bases in between. The CDR3 DNA is TGCAGTGCTAGTTTGGTCGGGTTCTCTGGAAACACCATATATTTT. This translates into CSASLVGFSGNTIYF.

This rearrangement joins TRBV19 to TRBJ1-5, with a possible D match to TRBD1 (5 bases). CDR1 LNHDA and CDR2 SQIVND come from the germline V gene (reference sequence). Trimming removed 6 bases from V and 1 base from J, with 19 bases in between. CDR3 size: 17 residues. The CDR3 nucleotides are TGTGCCAGTAGCACCTTTTTGAGGCAGGGAAGCAATCAGCCCCAGCATTTT. Translated: CASSTFLRQGSNQPQHF.

The rearrangement joins TRBV7-2 to TRBJ1-5; unclear D gene. Germline V lookup: CDR1 SGHTA, CDR2 FQGNSA. Trimming stripped 1 base from V and 7 bases from J, with 14 bases between. The length of the CDR3 is 15 residues. In DNA form, the CDR3 reads TGTGCCAGCAGCTTAGGGCACGGAGGAGGGCAGCCCCAGCATTTT. Its translation is CASSLGHGGGQPQHF.

This chain joins TRBV7-6 and TRBJ1-5, with D possibly being TRBD1 (6 bases). The V gene's germline CDR1 is SGHVS and CDR2 FNYEAQ. V lost 2 bases and J lost 7, with 15 bases in between. This CDR3 region has 15 residues. The CDR3 protein is CASSLSDRRSQPQHF. In DNA form, the CDR3 reads TGTGCCAGCAGCTTATCGGACAGACGGTCCCAGCCCCAGCATTTT.

Of note for this clone: Mismatch with germline at one junction end may stem from a read error. The rearrangement joins TRBV4-1 to TRBJ1-2, with D tentatively TRBD1 (5 bases). The CDR3 totals 15 residues. Per germline, CDR1 MGHRA and CDR2 YSYEKL. The CDR3 reads CASSQVRGLDYGYTF. The DNA for the CDR3 is TGCGCCAGCAGTCAAGTTAGGGGTCTGGACTATGGCTACACCTTC.

The V and J genes are TRBV13 and TRBJ2-7; TRBD1 matches at 9 bases. Germline CDR1 is PRHDT and CDR2 is FYEKMQ (reference sequence). The CDR3 sequence is 15 residues long. Losses at the gene ends were 1 base for V and 0 bases for J; bases not matched to a gene: 1. The CDR3 DNA is TGTGCCAGCAGCTTAGAGGGACAGGGCTCCTACGAGCAGTACTTC. Amino acids: CASSLEGQGSYEQYF.

The chain has TRBV27 and TRBJ1-2, with 11 bases lining up with TRBD1. CDR1 MNHEY and CDR2 SMNVEV come from the germline V gene (reference sequence). The CDR3 contains 19 residues. J was trimmed by 0 bases and V by 5 bases; bases with no gene match: 14. The chain's CDR3 is CASSLYSDRGHIPNYGYTF. The CDR3 DNA reads as TGTGCCAGCAGTCTATACTCGGACAGGGGGCATATTCCTAACTATGGCTACACCTTC.

This chain connects TRBV5-1 to TRBJ2-1; D is perhaps TRBD2 (5 bases). This CDR3 has 16 amino acids. V lost 3 bases to trimming and J lost 0 bases, with 13 bases between them. Germline values: CDR1 SGHRS, CDR2 YFSETQ. The CDR3 bases are TGCGCCAGCAGCTGGGGATCGGGGAGCTCCTACAATGAGCAGTTCTTC. Protein product: CASSWGSGSSYNEQFF.

The chain recombines TRBV7-3 with TRBJ2-7; 9 bases fit TRBD1. Germline V lookup: CDR1 SGHTA, CDR2 FQGTGA. This CDR3 has 14 amino acids. The junction had 4 bases not matched to a gene; V was cut back by 3 bases and J by 4 bases. The CDR3 is CASSLGTGLYEQYF. In nucleotides, the CDR3 is TGTGCCAGCAGCTTGGGGACAGGGTTGTACGAGCAGTACTTC.

The genes are TRBV12-5 and TRBJ2-7; D ambiguous. V was shortened by 0 bases and J by 2 bases, with 17 bases between the two germline ends. The CDR3 has 17 amino acids. Per the germline V gene, CDR1 is LGHNT and CDR2 is FRNRAP. CDR3 protein: CASGLVLSPLSPYEQYF. The CDR3 DNA follows: TGTGCTAGTGGTTTGGTACTTAGCCCCCTGTCCCCCTACGAGCAGTACTTC.

The chain uses TRBV30 and TRBJ2-7; the match to TRBD1 covers 9 bases. Losses at the gene ends were 5 bases for V and 5 bases for J; bases not matched to a gene: 4. The CDR3 loop spans 12 amino acids. CDR1 is GTSNPN and CDR2 is SVGIG in the germline V gene (reference sequence). In DNA, the CDR3 is TGTGCCTGGGCCACAGGGGGCCACGAGCAGTACTTC. Translation gives CAWATGGHEQYF.

The chain combines TRBV30 with TRBJ2-5; possibly TRBD2 for D (6 bases). V was shortened by 0 bases and J by 5 bases, with 10 bases between the two germline ends. This CDR3 contains 13 residues. Germline values: CDR1 GTSNPN, CDR2 SVGIG (reference sequence). The CDR3 here is CAWSVWGVETQYF. The CDR3 coding sequence is TGTGCCTGGAGTGTATGGGGGGTCGAGACCCAGTACTTC.

This clone was seen many times. CDR3 amino acids: CASSSGGATDTQYF. The CDR3 region has the DNA TGTGCCAGCAGTAGCGGGGGGGCCACAGATACGCAGTATTTT. The chain employs TRBV6-2 or TRBV6-3 and TRBJ2-3, with TRBD2 matching over 10 bases. The germline V gene has CDR1 MNHEY and CDR2 SVGEGT. This CDR3 is built from 14 residues. V was clipped by 5 bases and J by 2 bases; unmatched bases: 1.

This chain joins TRBV20-1 and TRBJ1-6; the D gene is possibly TRBD1 (6 bases). Germline lookup yields CDR1 DFQATT and CDR2 SNEGSKA (reference sequence). The CDR3 is 14 amino acids. V was pared by 3 bases and J by 9 bases, with 15 bases between. The CDR3, as DNA: TGCAGTGCTAGTTCCGGGACACTCTTTTCACCCCTCCACTTT. Protein sequence: CSASSGTLFSPLHF.

The chain is built from TRBV19 and TRBJ2-6; no firm D call. Germline V lookup: CDR1 LNHDA, CDR2 SQIVND (reference sequence). The V end was cut by 3 bases, the J end by 2 bases, with 5 bases between. CDR3 length: 14 amino acids. The CDR3 coding sequence is TGTGCCAGTAGTATCAAAACTGGGGCCAACGTCCTGACTTTC. This encodes CASSIKTGANVLTF.